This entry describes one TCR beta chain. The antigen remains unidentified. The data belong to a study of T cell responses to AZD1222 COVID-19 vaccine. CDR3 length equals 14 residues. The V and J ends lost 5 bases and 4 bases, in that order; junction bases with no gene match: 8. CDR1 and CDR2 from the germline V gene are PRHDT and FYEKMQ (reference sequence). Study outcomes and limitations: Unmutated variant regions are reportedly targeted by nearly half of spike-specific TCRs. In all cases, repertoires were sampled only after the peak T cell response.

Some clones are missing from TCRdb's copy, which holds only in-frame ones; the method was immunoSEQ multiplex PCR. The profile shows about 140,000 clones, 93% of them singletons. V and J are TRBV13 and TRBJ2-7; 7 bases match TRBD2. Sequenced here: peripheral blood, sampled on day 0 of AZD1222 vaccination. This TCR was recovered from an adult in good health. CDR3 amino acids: CASSPGGGRYEQYF. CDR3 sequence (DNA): TGTGCCAGCAGCCCTGGGGGGGGTAGATACGAGCAGTACTTC.